This T cell receptor beta chain was captured by sequencing in a study of blood T cell repertoires in COVID-19. Turning to the study itself: The United States, Italy and Spain provided the acute and convalescent COVID-19 samples. Sources were T cells, B-cell-depleted T cells, or PBMCs; the material itself was cDNA or gDNA.

In the authors' workflow: Nucleated cell number was recorded as an estimate derived from reference gene primer amplification. TCRdb keeps only in-frame clones here, not all; method: immunoSEQ multiplex PCR. That table supplies the V and J calls and clone size; D and trimming were determined from the DNA. There are fewer than 350,000 clones in the sample; roughly 79% occur only once, and around 3% lies in the top ten. The ends lost 0 bases at V and 7 bases at J; junction bases unmatched: 5. This CDR3 contains 15 residues. Germline V gives CDR1 MNHEY, CDR2 SVGAGI. This TCR derives from a woman in her fifties or sixties with active or convalescent COVID-19. What was sequenced was peripheral blood. This chain links TRBV6-5 with TRBJ2-7; TRBD1 matches 11 bases. The CDR3 DNA reads TGTGCCAGCAGTTACTCCGGACAGGGGGCTCGGGAGCAGTACTTC. Translating gives CASSYSGQGAREQYF.